The clone carrying this T cell receptor (beta chain) appeared once. Its antigen is still unknown. The sample comes from a study of shared clonotypes between healthy human individuals. Study at large: A few men and a couple of women, aged 18 to 49, were donors. Study-wide results and caveats: Generally, estimated richness proved larger in naive subsets than it did in memory subsets.

Trimming took off 7 bases at V and 7 bases at J, with 17 bases between the two ends. The germline gives CDR1 MNHEY, CDR2 SMNVEV (reference sequence). The CDR3 spans 13 residues. Deep-level settings were used for running the assay. Per the original methods: ImmunoSEQ supplied junction-only sequences lacking quality scores, so filtering was different. Only in-frame clones appear in the TCRdb table, and some are missing; sequencing was by immunoSEQ multiplex PCR. Clonal size and the V and J genes are those of that table, whereas D and trimming came from the DNA. The repertoire holds approximately 500,000 clones, with 90% to 97% as singletons.

The gene calls are TRBV27 and TRBJ2-7, with unresolved D. Sequencing input: naive CD4+ T cells sorted from blood. The subset here: CD45RA+ positively selected. This receptor was taken from a woman aged 25 to 45 in good health. The CDR3: CASIGSGALEQYF. The CDR3 DNA reads as TGTGCCAGCATTGGTTCGGGTGCGTTGGAGCAGTACTTC.